The rows below give T cell receptor beta chains drawn from one sample of a study of control samples from healthy donors and cancer patients. Profiled with immunoSEQ multiplex PCR; TCRdb holds only in-frame clones, not every one. Among around 150,000 clones, about 94% were seen once, and the ten largest hold 14%. What was sequenced was PBMCs. These receptor sequences come from a man aged 55 to 70 with colorectal cancer. The CDR3 runs from the conserved cysteine through the conserved F or W. D genes are given only for firm matches. Clone size is shown for a subset of rows, as once, few, many or a class of expanded clone.

j_call v_call clone_size d_call cdr3_nt cdr3_aa
TRBJ2-2 TRBV29-1 NA TRBD1 TGCAGCGTGTCACAGGGGAAAGCGAACACCGGGGAGCTGTTTTTT CSVSQGKANTGELFF
TRBJ2-5 TRBV7-9 once TRBD1 TGTGCCAGCAGCGACAACAGGGGGGAGACCCAGTACTTC CASSDNRGETQYF
TRBJ2-3 TRBV6-6 NA TRBD2 TGTGCCAGCAGTTTTGGACTAGCGGGGGTCACAGATACGCAGTATTTT CASSFGLAGVTDTQYF
TRBJ1-1 TRBV6-6 NA NA TGTGCCAGCAGTCCACAAATGCGGGTGATTGCGAACACTGAAGCTTTCTTT CASSPQMRVIANTEAFF
TRBJ1-1 TRBV11-3 NA NA TGTGCCAGCAGCTCGCAGAGGTTCCCGGGACGGTCCACTGAAGCTTTCTTT CASSSQRFPGRSTEAFF
TRBJ1-1 TRBV7-9 NA NA TGTGCCAGCAGCAAGAGGGGGGACACTGAAGCTTTCTTT CASSKRGDTEAFF
TRBJ1-5 TRBV6-6 NA TRBD1 TGTGCCAGCAGTCACCGGGACAGGGGTAAAGGCAATCAGCCCCAGCATTTT CASSHRDRGKGNQPQHF
TRBJ2-3 TRBV9 NA NA TGTGCCAGCAGCATATCGGGACACAACACAGATACGCAGTATTTT CASSISGHNTDTQYF
TRBJ1-2 TRBV6-1 NA NA TGTGCCAGCAGTGAAGAAGACCCCGGTGGCTATGGCTACACCTTC CASSEEDPGGYGYTF
TRBJ2-1 TRBV19 NA NA TGTGCCAGTAGTATTAAGACGAGGGGCGATGAGCAGTTCTTC CASSIKTRGDEQFF
TRBJ1-2 TRBV4-1 NA NA TGCGCCAGCAGCCTGAGTCAGGGAGGCTACACCTTC CASSLSQGGYTF
TRBJ2-7 TRBV3-1/TRBV3-2 NA TRBD2 TGTGCCAGCAGTCCCGGACTAGCGGGGGACTACGAGCAGTACTTC CASSPGLAGDYEQYF
TRBJ1-3 TRBV7-2 NA NA TGTGCCAGCAGCTTAGGGGACTCTGGAAACACCATATATTTT CASSLGDSGNTIYF
TRBJ1-3 TRBV5-4 NA TRBD1 TGTGCCAGCAGTCGCGGGACAGGGCGAAACACCATATATTTT CASSRGTGRNTIYF
TRBJ2-2 TRBV28 NA NA TGTGCCACTCTGAGCGGGTACTTGGGCACCGGGGAGCTGTTTTTT CATLSGYLGTGELFF
TRBJ2-1 TRBV10-3 NA NA TGTGCCATCAAGGATAGGTCCGATGAGCAGTTCTTC CAIKDRSDEQFF
TRBJ1-1 TRBV5-1 NA NA TGCGCCAGCAGCTTGGCCTTGGGACCGAGCACTGAAGCTTTCTTT CASSLALGPSTEAFF